What follows is one T cell receptor (beta chain) and its context. The target of this receptor is not known. It has no much larger one-base neighbor in the sample; base qualities were not kept. As encoded in the germline V gene, CDR1 is MDHEN while CDR2 is SYDVKM. The CDR3 measures 14 amino acids from cysteine to phenylalanine. Of all the DNA, just the CDR3 is kept, 42 bases in frame from base 1. Trimming removed 3 bases from V and 2 bases from J, leaving 8 bases between the germline ends. This entry belongs to a study of PD-1 blockade in classical Hodgkin lymphoma (dated by TCRdb to between 2020 and 2021). Regarding the complete study: Nivolumab dosing was 3 mg/kg intravenously every 2 weeks, continuing until either disease progression or unacceptable toxicity. A peripheral blood immune signature of response to PD-1 blockade in classical Hodgkin lymphoma was defined using TCR beta sequencing and CyTOF. Results the study describes overall, beyond this receptor: Baseline TCR diversity was reported to be lower in newly diagnosed patients than in healthy donors and to be lower still in relapsed/refractory patients. CD4+ but not CD8+ TCR diversity rose significantly by C4D1 (p=0.0027 vs p=0.16), most apparent in complete responders (p=0.02). Lower diversity was observed in patients in whom nivolumab was started less than 1 year after ASCT, and these patients were excluded from later analyses so that confounding by immune reconstitution would be avoided. Among trial patients, those achieving complete response had baseline diversity similar to that of newly diagnosed patients, while diversity was significantly lower in partial responders and progressors. The study covered only a single clinical trial cohort, and the causes of the repertoire differences, possibly disease activity or prior therapy, were still not defined.

Per the publication, the time point label means: cycle 1 day 1 (C1D1), immediately before nivolumab initiation. Every trial patient had relapsed following autologous stem cell transplantation, and prior brentuximab vedotin exposure was what differed among cohorts A, B and C. A total of around 59 patients with relapsed/refractory classical Hodgkin lymphoma made up the trial cohort, and each patient's best overall response was complete response, partial response or progressive disease. In the multi-cohort phase II CheckMate 205 trial, trial patients received single-agent nivolumab. An independent review committee assessed best overall response by applying the 2007 International Working Group response criteria. Trial PBMCs were collected immediately before nivolumab initiation (C1D1) and during therapy at cycle 2 day 1 and cycle 4 day 1. Peripheral blood was collected in 8 mL Vacutainer Cell Preparation Tubes, from which PBMCs were isolated by centrifugation and then cryopreserved.

The Qiagen DNeasy kit was used to extract genomic DNA from unsorted PBMCs and from the negatively selected CD4+ and CD8+ fractions. TCR beta CDR3 regions were amplified by immunoSEQ multiplex PCR using primers annealing to V and J segments. A synthetic immune receptor repertoire was used to minimize amplification bias, and remaining bias was computationally removed after sequencing. As for the original processing: Custom Python scripts were used to quantify repertoire diversity as the Shannon entropy index. Unsorted, CD4+ and CD8+ repertoires were analyzed separately, except for combined analyses in which CD4+ and CD8+ sequences were merged in silico. Clonal expansion was defined as a frequency increase of at least 2-fold after treatment compared with C1D1, and clones undetected at baseline were assigned a pseudocount of 0.5. Singleton clones were defined as clones with 0 or 1 copy at C1D1, and non-singleton clones were defined as clones with 2 or more copies. Clones expanded in unsorted samples were labelled as CD4+, CD8+ or unknown by matching protein sequences in sorted samples from the same patient. Wilcoxon tests on paired samples were used to test diversity changes from C1D1 to C4D1. In TCRdb, the immuneACCESS table is reduced to in-frame sequences with V and J assigned. These tables do not hold every clone; where another copy was compared, an unresolved V gene accounts for under half, and the others remain unexplained. From that table come the V and J calls and clone size; the DNA was used to work out D and trimming. This sample gives some 100,000 clones in total; just under 95% of them show up just once. The top ten clones comprise 2.5% to 3.5% of the sample.

The starting material was peripheral blood mononuclear cells (PBMCs), obtained at baseline. This TCR came from a human donor with classical Hodgkin lymphoma. The chain employs TRBV28 and TRBJ1-5; the D gene is not confidently resolved. The CDR3 reads CASSLWAGNQPQHF. The DNA is as follows: TGTGCCAGCAGTTTGTGGGCAGGCAATCAGCCCCAGCATTTT.